The 27 T cell receptor beta chains presented below share a single source sample, sequenced in a study of control samples from healthy donors and cancer patients. Method: immunoSEQ multiplex PCR; TCRdb's copy keeps in-frame clones and lacks some. The table lists roughly 130,000 clones, around 85% of them singletons. Sample: blood. Receptor source: a woman in her 30s in good health.

The chain carries TRBV25-1 and TRBJ1-6; 8 nucleotides line up with TRBD1. V gave up 1 base and J gave up 10 bases; unmatched junction bases: 6. Germline V gives CDR1 MGHDK, CDR2 SYGVNS. The CDR3 runs 15 residues. The CDR3: CASSESGTGASPLHF. CDR3 in DNA: TGTGCCAGCAGTGAATCAGGGACAGGAGCCTCACCCCTCCACTTT. Drawing the rest from reference TRBV25-1 and TRBJ1-6, the complete variable domain is EADIYQTPRYLVIGTGKKITLECSQTMGHDKMYWYQQDPGMELHLIHYSYGVNSTEKGDLSSESTVSRIRTEHFPLTLESARPSHTSQYLCASSESGTGASPLHFGNGTRLTVT.

V is TRBV15 and J is TRBJ2-1; tentative D call: TRBD1 (6 bases). The CDR3 contains 15 residues. The germline V and J ends were trimmed by 4 bases and 6 bases, with 16 bases remaining between them. CDR1 and CDR2 (germline): LNHNV, YYDKDF (reference sequence). The CDR3 DNA follows: TGTGCCACCAGCACCTTAAAGATCAGGGGCAATGAGCAGTTCTTC. Its protein is CATSTLKIRGNEQFF. Using reference TRBV15 and TRBJ2-1 for the parts outside the CDR3, the full variable domain is DAMVIQNPRYQVTQFGKPVTLSCSQTLNHNVMYWYQQKSSQAPKLLFHYYDKDFNNEADTPDNFQSRRPNTSFCFLDIRSPGLGDTAMYLCATSTLKIRGNEQFFGPGTRLTVL.

The gene calls are TRBV6-5 and TRBJ1-1; D call uncertain. The germline gives CDR1 MNHEY, CDR2 SVGAGI. This CDR3 comprises 13 residues. V shed 5 bases and J shed 1 base, with 8 bases lying between them. CDR3 region: CASSTLGNTEAFF. In nucleotides, the CDR3 is TGTGCCAGCAGTACCTTGGGGAACACTGAAGCTTTCTTT.

V usage is TRBV5-1 and J usage is TRBJ2-7, with TRBD2 matching 9 bases. V was pared by 0 bases and J by 3 bases, with 10 bases of the junction left unmatched. The CDR3 runs 17 residues. Germline values: CDR1 SGHRS, CDR2 YFSETQ. CDR3 DNA: TGCGCCAGCAGCTTGGGGACTAGCGCTTCCTTCTTCTACGAGCAGTACTTC. Translated, it gives CASSLGTSASFFYEQYF.

The CDR3, as DNA: TGTGCCAGCAGCCCTGGCACAGATACGCAGTATTTT. Protein product: CASSPGTDTQYF. V is TRBV12-3 or TRBV12-4 and J is TRBJ2-3; D is ambiguous. The V and J ends lost 6 bases and 1 base respectively, with 5 bases between them. This CDR3 region has 12 residues.

V is TRBV19 and J is TRBJ2-3; no definite D call. V dropped 7 bases and J dropped 5 bases, with 10 bases sitting between them. Germline V gene sequence: CDR1 LNHDA, CDR2 SQIVND (reference sequence). The length of the CDR3 is 12 residues. This CDR3 reads CASTTLGDTQYF. CDR3 bases: TGTGCCAGTACTACCTTGGGAGATACGCAGTATTTT.

The J gene is TRBJ1-1, the V gene TRBV30, with D perhaps TRBD1 (5 bases). V lost 5 bases to trimming and J lost 0 bases, with 10 bases between them. Per germline, CDR1 GTSNPN and CDR2 SVGIG (reference sequence). This CDR3 has 13 residues. As DNA, the CDR3 is TGTGCCTGGGCCGGGGGTTTGAACACTGAAGCTTTCTTT. It yields the protein CAWAGGLNTEAFF.

The CDR3 sequence is CASSLGLAGSGGRSQYF. Written as DNA, the CDR3 is TGTGCCAGCAGCTTAGGGCTAGCGGGGTCAGGGGGAAGATCCCAGTACTTC. The chain employs TRBV5-6 and TRBJ2-5; 9 nucleotides align to TRBD2. Germline assignment: CDR1 SGHDT and CDR2 YYEEEE. V shed 2 bases, J shed 9 bases, and the junction held 17 bases outside the gene matches. This CDR3 contains 17 residues.

The J gene is TRBJ2-1, the V gene TRBV19; D unclear. With 5 bases removed from V and 7 bases from J, the gap between germline ends came to 12 bases. Germline CDR1 LNHDA, CDR2 SQIVND (reference sequence). The CDR3 length is 13 residues. Here the CDR3 reads CASSLLAANEQFF. CDR3 DNA: TGTGCCAGTAGTCTCTTAGCAGCAAATGAGCAGTTCTTC.

The sample holds a few counts of this clone. The rearrangement joins TRBV4-2 to TRBJ1-2; 10 bases agree with TRBD1. This CDR3 has 16 residues. Trimming at V came to 2 bases and at J to 4 bases, leaving 7 bases not matched to a gene. Germline-derived CDR1 and CDR2 are LGHNA and YNFKEQ. The CDR3 DNA reads as TGTGCCAGCAGCCAAAGCGACGGACAGGGGGTCTATGGCTACACCTTC. Protein: CASSQSDGQGVYGYTF.

V and J are TRBV27 and TRBJ1-1, with 8 nucleotides matching TRBD1. CDR1 and CDR2 (germline): MNHEY, SMNVEV (reference sequence). Trimming took 5 bases from V and 8 from J; bases not matched to a gene: 13. This CDR3 contains 15 residues. This CDR3 is CASSLNPGGAPEAFF. The CDR3, as DNA: TGTGCCAGCAGTCTTAACCCAGGGGGCGCACCCGAAGCTTTCTTT.

The rearrangement links TRBV5-6 to TRBJ1-4, with D perhaps TRBD1 (6 bases). This CDR3 spans 12 amino acids. Trimming left V 5 bases short and J 7 bases short, with 9 bases between. Looked up from germline, CDR1 is SGHDT and CDR2 is YYEEEE. The CDR3 loop is CASRRGAEKLFF. The DNA of the CDR3 is TGTGCCAGCAGACGGGGGGCTGAAAAACTGTTTTTT.

The CDR3 DNA sequence: TGTGCCAGCAGTTTCTGGCTAGCGAAGGTCAATGAGCAGTTCTTC. Translating it yields CASSFWLAKVNEQFF. The rearrangement links TRBV27 to TRBJ2-1; D possibly corresponds to TRBD2 (6 bases). The germline V gene encodes CDR1 MNHEY and CDR2 SMNVEV (reference sequence). CDR3 length: 15 amino acids. V was cut by 3 bases and J by 6 bases, with 15 bases left in between.

This chain joins TRBV19 and TRBJ2-7, with 8 positions matching TRBD1. Per the germline V gene, CDR1 is LNHDA and CDR2 is SQIVND (reference sequence). This CDR3 is built from 14 residues. The junction had 5 bases not matched to a gene; V was cut back by 5 bases and J by 2 bases. CDR3 residues: CASSGRDRTYEQYF. CDR3 DNA sequence: TGTGCCAGTAGTGGACGGGACAGGACCTACGAGCAGTACTTC.

This clone has more than one count but fewer than ten. In DNA form, the CDR3 reads TGTGCCAGCAGCTTGGCTAGAAACACAGATACGCAGTATTTT. Protein sequence: CASSLARNTDTQYF. V and J are TRBV7-2 and TRBJ2-3; unclear D gene. Looked up from germline, CDR1 is SGHTA and CDR2 is FQGNSA. V lost 3 bases, J lost 2 bases, and 9 bases lay in between. The length of the CDR3 is 14 residues. Based on the CDR3 plus reference TRBV7-2 and TRBJ2-3, the full variable domain is GAGVSQSPSNKVTEKGKDVELRCDPISGHTALYWYRQSLGQGLEFLIYFQGNSAPDKSGLPSDRFSAERTGGSVSTLTIQRTQQEDSAVYLCASSLARNTDTQYFGPGTRLTVL.

This clone was seen more than once but under ten times. The chain uses TRBV6-5 and TRBJ1-1; D not certain. CDR3 length: 14 residues. Germline assignment: CDR1 MNHEY and CDR2 SVGAGI. V was shortened by 5 bases and J by 7 bases, with 17 bases between the two germline ends. For the CDR3, the DNA is TGTGCCAGCAGTCCGACCCGGGCTTCAGTTGAAGCTTTCTTT. It encodes CASSPTRASVEAFF.

The DNA of the CDR3 is TGTGCCAGCTCACCACCAAGGGGCCCCTACAATGAGCAGTTCTTC. This encodes CASSPPRGPYNEQFF. The chain has TRBV18 and TRBJ2-1; D may be TRBD1 (5 bases). The V end lost 0 bases, the J end lost 2 bases, and 8 bases lay between the germline ends. There are 15 residues in the CDR3. The V gene's germline CDR1 is KGHSH and CDR2 LQKENI.

This chain links TRBV2 with TRBJ1-4, with D unresolved. In germline, CDR1 is SNHLY, CDR2 FYNNEI. V was trimmed by 4 bases and J by 8 bases, leaving 11 bases between them. The CDR3 totals 13 residues. CDR3 residues: CASSGLGKEKLFF. The CDR3 nucleotides read TGTGCCAGCAGTGGTTTGGGGAAGGAAAAACTGTTTTTT.

V gene TRBV7-9 combines with J gene TRBJ1-2, with TRBD1 identical over 11 bases. The CDR3 is 13 residues long. J gave up 5 bases and V 5 bases, and 1 base lay outside the gene matches. Germline V gene lookup returns CDR1 SEHNR and CDR2 FQNEAQ (reference sequence). The chain's CDR3 is CASSRDRGYGYTF. CDR3 coding DNA: TGTGCCAGCAGCCGGGACAGGGGGTATGGCTACACCTTC.

V and J are TRBV18 and TRBJ2-5; D not certain. The CDR3 length is 13 residues. Trimming pared 2 bases from V and 5 bases from J, leaving 9 bases between. Per germline, CDR1 KGHSH and CDR2 LQKENI. As DNA, the CDR3 is TGTGCCAGCTCACCAGGGTTGGGGGAGACCCAGTACTTC. Its translation: CASSPGLGETQYF.

The chain recombines TRBV3-1 (or the pseudogene TRBV3-2) with TRBJ2-1; no firm D call. V was trimmed by 2 bases and J by 10 bases, leaving 12 bases between them. The CDR3 has 13 residues. In germline, CDR1 is LGHDT, CDR2 YNNKEL (reference sequence). For the CDR3, the DNA is TGTGCCAGCAGCCAAACGCACCGGACGGAGCAGTTCTTC. This translates into CASSQTHRTEQFF.

CDR3 loop: CAWSQGRSGYNSPLHF. As DNA, the CDR3 is TGTGCCTGGAGTCAGGGAAGGTCGGGATATAATTCACCCCTCCACTTT. This chain uses TRBV30 with TRBJ1-6; D might be TRBD1 (5 bases). V lost 2 bases and J lost 4, with 15 bases in between. The V gene's germline CDR1 is GTSNPN and CDR2 SVGIG (reference sequence). The CDR3 totals 16 residues.

This rearrangement joins TRBV29-1 to TRBJ2-1; 9 positions match TRBD2. V gave up 1 base and J gave up 8 bases; unmatched junction bases: 6. Germline lookup yields CDR1 SQVTM and CDR2 ANQGSEA. This CDR3 has 14 amino acids. The CDR3 region is CSVEGLAGIYEQFF. CDR3 sequence (DNA): TGCAGCGTTGAAGGGCTAGCGGGAATCTATGAGCAGTTCTTC.

In the case of this clone: In the same sample, other DNA sequences code for this CDR3. The chain links TRBV28 to TRBJ1-2, with 7 bases fitting TRBD1. This CDR3 contains 13 residues. Trimming took 1 base from V and 6 from J; bases not matched to a gene: 2. Germline CDR1 MDHEN, CDR2 SYDVKM. CDR3 loop: CASSLFRGDGYTF. CDR3 sequence (DNA): TGTGCCAGCAGTTTATTCAGGGGGGATGGCTACACCTTC.

The chain links TRBV7-9 to TRBJ1-3; D is unresolved. The CDR3 has 16 amino acids. Germline values: CDR1 SEHNR, CDR2 FQNEAQ (reference sequence). V was cut by 3 bases and J by 0 bases, with 12 bases left in between. As DNA, the CDR3 is TGTGCCAGCAGCTTGAAAACGGGAACCTCTGGAAACACCATATATTTT. This sequence encodes CASSLKTGTSGNTIYF.

V and J are TRBV28 and TRBJ1-3; no clear D gene. The V end was cut by 5 bases, the J end by 6 bases, with 14 bases between. The germline V gene has CDR1 MDHEN and CDR2 SYDVKM. The CDR3 runs 14 residues. The CDR3 region is CASSPVGLQNTIYF. CDR3 coding DNA: TGTGCCAGCAGTCCGGTTGGGCTTCAAAACACCATATATTTT. Filled out from reference TRBV28 and TRBJ1-3, the complete variable domain reads DVKVTQSSRYLVKRTGEKVFLECVQDMDHENMFWYRQDPGLGLRLIYFSYDVKMKEKGDIPEGYSVSREKKERFSLILESASTNQTSMYLCASSPVGLQNTIYFGEGSWLTVV.

The chain links TRBV18 to TRBJ1-1, with D uncertain. Trimming stripped 3 bases from V and 6 bases from J, with 8 bases between. The CDR3 totals 12 residues. In germline, CDR1 is KGHSH, CDR2 LQKENI. CDR3 sequence: CASSPRDPEAFF. The CDR3 nucleotides read TGTGCCAGCTCACCGAGGGATCCTGAAGCTTTCTTT.